A selection of T cell receptor beta chains follows, all from one sample in a study of T cell changes during pregnancy in multiple sclerosis. Sequencing used immunoSEQ multiplex PCR; TCRdb keeps in-frame clones, though not all of them. The sample yields about 47,000 clones, more than 85% seen once. The specimen comprised peripheral blood, sampled in the third trimester of pregnancy. These receptors were taken from a female donor with multiple sclerosis, enrolled in a pregnancy study. Both conserved end residues are part of each CDR3. Each record gives: V gene, J gene, D gene, clone size, CDR3 DNA, CDR3 protein. The D gene is left open where the match is weak. Size is omitted from some rows. Given values are once, few, many or a class for expanded clones.

V gene: TRBV19
J gene: TRBJ1-5
D gene: .
clone size: .
CDR3 DNA: TGTGCCAGTAGTGACCCGGGTCACAATCAGCCCCAGCATTTT
CDR3 protein: CASSDPGHNQPQHF

V gene: TRBV7-3
J gene: TRBJ2-1
D gene: TRBD2
clone size: .
CDR3 DNA: TGTGCCAGCAGCTTTGCGGGAGTGGGACTTAGGAATGAGCAGTTCTTC
CDR3 protein: CASSFAGVGLRNEQFF

V gene: TRBV6-5
J gene: TRBJ2-5
D gene: TRBD2
clone size: .
CDR3 DNA: TGTGCCAGCAGTTACTCGGAACTAGCGGTACAAGAGACCCAGTACTTC
CDR3 protein: CASSYSELAVQETQYF

V gene: TRBV29-1
J gene: TRBJ1-4
D gene: .
clone size: once
CDR3 DNA: TGCAGCGTTACTTGGGGGCTTGGCGAAAAACTGTTTTTT
CDR3 protein: CSVTWGLGEKLFF

V gene: TRBV6-6
J gene: TRBJ1-1
D gene: .
clone size: .
CDR3 DNA: TGTGCCAGCAGTTATGGGCAGTCGAACACTGAAGCTTTCTTT
CDR3 protein: CASSYGQSNTEAFF

V gene: TRBV10-3
J gene: TRBJ1-6
D gene: .
clone size: .
CDR3 DNA: TGTGCCATCAGTGAGCCCGAGACAGGTCATAATTCACCCCTCCACTTT
CDR3 protein: CAISEPETGHNSPLHF

V gene: TRBV28
J gene: TRBJ1-5
D gene: .
clone size: once
CDR3 DNA: TGTGCCAGCAGTCACAACACGAATCAGCCCCAGCATTTT
CDR3 protein: CASSHNTNQPQHF

V gene: TRBV7-2
J gene: TRBJ2-3
D gene: TRBD1
clone size: .
CDR3 DNA: TGTGCCAGCAGCAATCAACAGGGGTTTGTAGATACGCAGTATTTT
CDR3 protein: CASSNQQGFVDTQYF

V gene: TRBV18
J gene: TRBJ2-3
D gene: TRBD1
clone size: .
CDR3 DNA: TGTGCCAGCTCCGGGACAGGGGGAACAGATACGCAGTATTTT
CDR3 protein: CASSGTGGTDTQYF

V gene: TRBV7-2
J gene: TRBJ2-1
D gene: TRBD2
clone size: .
CDR3 DNA: TGTGCCAGCTTGCGCTTAGCGGGTACAGGCAATGAGCAGTTCTTC
CDR3 protein: CASLRLAGTGNEQFF

V gene: TRBV6-1
J gene: TRBJ2-2
D gene: TRBD2
clone size: .
CDR3 DNA: TGTGCCAGCAGTGATCTGGGGAGGGCCACCGGGGAGCTGTTTTTT
CDR3 protein: CASSDLGRATGELFF

V gene: TRBV2
J gene: TRBJ1-5
D gene: TRBD1
clone size: medium-sized
CDR3 DNA: TGTGCCAGCAGTACGGACAGGGAGTATGCTCAGCCCCAGCATTTT
CDR3 protein: CASSTDREYAQPQHF

V gene: TRBV9
J gene: TRBJ2-1
D gene: .
clone size: .
CDR3 DNA: TGTGCCAGCAGCGCCGACAGTAGCTCCTACAATGAGCAGTTCTTC
CDR3 protein: CASSADSSSYNEQFF

V gene: TRBV30
J gene: TRBJ2-3
D gene: TRBD2
clone size: .
CDR3 DNA: TGTGCCTGGAGTGCTCTGACTAGCGGGAGGGGGGCAGATACGCAGTATTTT
CDR3 protein: CAWSALTSGRGADTQYF

V gene: TRBV10-3
J gene: TRBJ1-2
D gene: .
clone size: once
CDR3 DNA: TGTGCCATCAGTGAAACGGGGGACTATGGCTACACCTTC
CDR3 protein: CAISETGDYGYTF

V gene: TRBV25-1
J gene: TRBJ2-1
D gene: TRBD2
clone size: .
CDR3 DNA: TGTGCCAGCAGTGTACCGGGTTCGGGAGGCAATGAGCAGTTCTTC
CDR3 protein: CASSVPGSGGNEQFF

V gene: TRBV7-3
J gene: TRBJ1-1
D gene: .
clone size: .
CDR3 DNA: TGTGCCAGCAGCTTATCTGCGGGGAACACTGAAGCTTTCTTT
CDR3 protein: CASSLSAGNTEAFF

V gene: TRBV2
J gene: TRBJ2-1
D gene: TRBD2
clone size: .
CDR3 DNA: TGTGCCAGTTTCGAATCCTTAGCGGGGGGTAACAATGAGCAGTTCTTC
CDR3 protein: CASFESLAGGNNEQFF

V gene: TRBV6-1
J gene: TRBJ1-2
D gene: .
clone size: .
CDR3 DNA: TGTGCCAGCAGGGAAGCCGGGAATAACTATGGCTACACCTTC
CDR3 protein: CASREAGNNYGYTF

V gene: TRBV6-6
J gene: TRBJ2-3
D gene: TRBD2
clone size: once
CDR3 DNA: TGTGCCAGCACCAAAATGGGACTATACTTAGATACGCAGTATTTT
CDR3 protein: CASTKMGLYLDTQYF

V gene: TRBV4-3
J gene: TRBJ1-4
D gene: .
clone size: .
CDR3 DNA: TGCGCCAGCAGCCAAGATTACGGGGGAGAAAAACTGTTTTTT
CDR3 protein: CASSQDYGGEKLFF

V gene: TRBV7-3
J gene: TRBJ2-3
D gene: .
clone size: .
CDR3 DNA: TGTGCCAGCAGCTTAAGGGCAGGGGGGTTGACAGATACGCAGTATTTT
CDR3 protein: CASSLRAGGLTDTQYF

V gene: TRBV11-3
J gene: TRBJ2-6
D gene: .
clone size: .
CDR3 DNA: TGTGCCAGCAGCTTGGGGGGCTCTGGGGCCAACGTCCTGACTTTC
CDR3 protein: CASSLGGSGANVLTF

V gene: TRBV7-3
J gene: TRBJ2-2
D gene: .
clone size: .
CDR3 DNA: TGTGCCAGCAGCCCAGGCGGGGCGGGAAGTCCCGGGGAGCTGTTTTTT
CDR3 protein: CASSPGGAGSPGELFF

V gene: TRBV10-3
J gene: TRBJ1-1
D gene: .
clone size: few
CDR3 DNA: TGTGCCATCAGGGGAGACACGAACACTGAAGCTTTCTTT
CDR3 protein: CAIRGDTNTEAFF